This T cell receptor (beta chain) was sequenced during a study of T cells in Graves' hyperthyroidism and ophthalmopathy. About the research overall: Any treatment followed the collection of peripheral blood at initial diagnosis.

Researchers amplified the TCR beta CDR3 regions from RNA transcripts. With the HTBI primer set, the TCR CDR3 went through a first round of RT-PCR. TCRdb used MiXCR to reprocess the multiplex PCR reads, holding one entry per CDR3 protein. The data show 400,000 or so distinct CDR3 sequences, with about 16% seen just once and around 20% held by the top ten. Notes on the study in general: Most expanded thyroid clonotypes above 0.001 also appeared in blood.

On this clonotype: What it binds is unknown. A much larger clonotype is one base distant, so this may be a read error.

In the ophthalmopathy cohort, Clinical Activity Score was at least 3, NOSPECS grade at least 4, and duration under 3 months. The PBMCs had their origin in less than 13 ml of fresh peripheral blood. This CDR3 comprises 14 residues. The germline V gene encodes CDR1 DFQATT and CDR2 SNEGSKA (reference sequence). The material sequenced was blood. The receptor's source is a woman aged 60 to 75 with Graves' ophthalmopathy. The chain uses TRBV20-1 and TRBJ1-6; the match to TRBD1 covers 9 bases. The CDR3 reads CSAIDRGYSSPLHF. CDR3 DNA: TGCAGTGCTATAGACAGGGGGTATAGTTCACCCCTCCACTTT.